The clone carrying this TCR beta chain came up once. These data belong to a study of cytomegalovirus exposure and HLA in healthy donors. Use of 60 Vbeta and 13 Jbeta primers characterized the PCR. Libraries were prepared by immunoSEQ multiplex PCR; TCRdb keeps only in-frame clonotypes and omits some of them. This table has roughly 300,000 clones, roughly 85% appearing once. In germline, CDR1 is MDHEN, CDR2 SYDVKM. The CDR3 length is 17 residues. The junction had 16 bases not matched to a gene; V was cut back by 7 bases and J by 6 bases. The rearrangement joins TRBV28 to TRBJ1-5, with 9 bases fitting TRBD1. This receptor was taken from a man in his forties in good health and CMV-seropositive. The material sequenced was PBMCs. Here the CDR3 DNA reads TGTGCCAGCACTCCCTCACTGGGACAGGGAAGTAGTCAGCCCCAGCATTTT. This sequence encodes CASTPSLGQGSSQPQHF.